This TCR beta chain emerged from a study of T cells in Graves' hyperthyroidism and ophthalmopathy. Worth noting for this clonotype: Antigen specificity is unknown. The CDR3 ends on some other residue instead of the conserved phenylalanine or tryptophan, so this is likely a read error.

Germline lookup yields CDR1 MNHEY and CDR2 SVGAGI. This CDR3 region has 17 residues. Losses at the gene ends were 0 bases for V and 4 bases for J; bases not matched to a gene: 2. Findings and limits, study-wide: The authors' 13 V-J model separated ophthalmopathy from stable hyperthyroidism.

Patients aged 18 to 65 had newly diagnosed hyperthyroidism lasting under 2 months. Diagnostic decisions used clinical symptoms, serum thyroxine and TRAb, thyroid ultrasound and orbital computed tomography. There were TCR beta CDR3 regions amplified from RNA transcripts. When the TCR CDR3 underwent first-round RT-PCR, the HTBI primer set was used. MiXCR, applied by TCRdb to the multiplex PCR reads, yields one record per CDR3 protein. The data show 500,000 to 550,000 distinct CDR3 sequences, with around 21% seen just once and about 25% held by the top ten. The V and J genes are TRBV6-5 and TRBJ2-2; 13 bases line up with TRBD2. This sequence was found in a man younger than 35 with Graves' hyperthyroidism. Specimen: blood. The CDR3 protein is CASSYSLAGGRTGELFV. The CDR3 nucleotides read TGTGCCAGCAGTTACTCACTAGCGGGGGGGCGCACCGGGGAGCTGTTTGTT.